These 14 T cell receptor beta chains were all obtained from the same sample, sequenced in a study of regulatory T cells in long-lasting Graves disease. According to the study, TCR beta libraries were built with iRepertoire HTBI primers and CDR3-region Arm-PCR. Using its own MiXCR run on the multiplex PCR reads, TCRdb lists one record per CDR3 protein. Among over 400,000 distinct CDR3 sequences listed, 11% to 15% were seen once. The sample's time point: newly diagnosed GD, antithyroid drugs for less than 3 months. RNA isolated from PBMCs was used to make the TCR library. In addition, the sample was reused for a study of T cells in Graves' hyperthyroidism and ophthalmopathy.

Sequenced material: peripheral blood mononuclear cells (PBMCs), taken at new diagnosis, from a patient treated with antithyroid drugs. The origin of the receptors is a woman in her 50s with Graves disease.

This clonotype was counted many times. The genes are TRBV15 and TRBJ2-1; 8 nucleotides agree with TRBD2. Germline V gene lookup returns CDR1 LNHNV and CDR2 YYDKDF (reference sequence). The CDR3 runs 16 residues. The V and J ends lost 1 base and 4 bases, in that order; junction bases with no gene match: 6. CDR3 nucleotides: TGTGCCACCAGCAGAGGGGCTAGCGGGCGTTACAATGAGCAGTTCTTC. This translates into CATSRGASGRYNEQFF.

This clonotype has at least ten counts. The chain uses TRBV30 and TRBJ2-3; 10 bases are a match to TRBD2. J gave up 6 bases and V 3 bases, and 3 bases lay outside the gene matches. This CDR3 has 13 residues. From germline, CDR1 is GTSNPN and CDR2 SVGIG (reference sequence). The chain's CDR3 is CAWRLAGSDTQYF. For the CDR3, the DNA is TGTGCCTGGAGACTAGCGGGATCGGATACGCAGTATTTT.

This clonotype has a count of ten or more. V is TRBV2 and J is TRBJ2-7; D possibly corresponds to TRBD2 (5 bases). Trimming removed 7 bases from V and 0 bases from J, with 16 bases in between. The CDR3 extends over 15 amino acids. Germline loops: CDR1 SNHLY, CDR2 FYNNEI. CDR3 loop: CASTSGRAGSYEQYF. The CDR3 region has the DNA TGTGCCAGCACTTCCGGGCGGGCGGGCTCCTACGAGCAGTACTTC. The whole variable domain, filled in from reference TRBV2 and TRBJ2-7, reads EPEVTQTPSHQVTQMGQEVILRCVPISNHLYFYWYRQILGQKVEFLVSFYNNEISEKSEIFDDQFSVERPDGSNFTLKIRSTKLEDSAMYFCASTSGRAGSYEQYFGPGTRLTVT.

Ten or more counts support this clonotype. The chain couples TRBV5-6 to TRBJ1-1; 9 nucleotides agree with TRBD1. The junction had 11 bases not matched to a gene; V was cut back by 4 bases and J by 7 bases. Looked up from germline, CDR1 is SGHDT and CDR2 is YYEEEE. The CDR3 runs to 15 residues. The CDR3 nucleotides are TGTGCCAGCAGCCCGACTTGGGACAGGGTCCGTGAAGCTTTCTTT. Protein sequence: CASSPTWDRVREAFF.

There are a few counts of this clonotype. The rearrangement links TRBV24-1 to TRBJ2-3; D might be TRBD1 (6 bases). This CDR3 spans 15 amino acids. V lost 5 bases and J 2 bases, leaving 13 bases between the germline ends. Germline V gene data show CDR1 as KGHDR and CDR2 as SFDVKD. The CDR3 region has the DNA TGTGCCACCAGTGGGGGGCCCTCCTACACAGATACGCAGTATTTT. As protein: CATSGGPSYTDTQYF.

This clonotype was found many times. The chain joins TRBV3-1 to TRBJ2-1, with D tentatively TRBD2 (6 bases). Germline CDR1 and CDR2: LGHDT and YNNKEL (reference sequence). Trimming pared 3 bases from V and 0 bases from J, leaving 12 bases between. The CDR3 totals 16 residues. In nucleotides, the CDR3 is TGTGCCAGCAGCCAGGGACTTGCGAGCTCCTACAATGAGCAGTTCTTC. Translation: CASSQGLASSYNEQFF.

This clonotype has ten or more counts. V usage is TRBV28 and J usage is TRBJ1-5; 10 positions agree with TRBD1. The length of the CDR3 is 16 residues. Germline V gene sequence: CDR1 MDHEN, CDR2 SYDVKM. The ends lost 3 bases at V and 6 bases at J; junction bases unmatched: 8. CDR3 nucleotides: TGTGCCAGCAGTTTGACAGGGGGCGGTTTCAGTCAGCCCCAGCATTTT. Translation: CASSLTGGGFSQPQHF.

This clonotype was seen a few times. CDR3 DNA sequence: TGTGCCAGCAGCCCCCGGCTAGCGGGAGTTTCTGGGGCCAACGTCCTGACTTTC. Residues: CASSPRLAGVSGANVLTF. V gene TRBV9 combines with J gene TRBJ2-6; TRBD2 matches at 10 bases. J gave up 1 base and V 4 bases, and 8 bases lay outside the gene matches. CDR3 length: 18 amino acids. The germline V gene has CDR1 SGDLS and CDR2 YYNGEE.

This clonotype was recorded many times. The chain has TRBV6-2 or TRBV6-3 and TRBJ1-4; D unresolved. Trimming left V 5 bases short and J 5 bases short, with 9 bases between. CDR1 and CDR2 from the germline V gene are MNHEY and SVGEGT. This CDR3 is built from 13 residues. CDR3 sequence reads: CASSPTGNEKLFF. Written as DNA, the CDR3 is TGTGCCAGCAGTCCGACGGGGAATGAAAAACTGTTTTTT.

This clonotype was seen repeatedly, ten times or more. The CDR3, as DNA: TGTGCCAGCAGAACGGGACAGGGACGAGAGACCCAGTACTTC. It translates to CASRTGQGRETQYF. The chain is built from TRBV2 and TRBJ2-5; 9 bases match TRBD1. Per germline, CDR1 SNHLY and CDR2 FYNNEI. The CDR3 spans 14 residues. Trimming cost V 6 bases and J 4 bases; bases outside gene matches: 6.

The gene calls are TRBV7-9 and TRBJ2-7; D unresolved. The CDR3 consists of 14 residues. The germline V and J ends were trimmed by 3 bases and 2 bases, with 11 bases remaining between them. Germline loops: CDR1 SEHNR, CDR2 FQNEAQ (reference sequence). CDR3 coding DNA: TGTGCCAGCAGCTTCTCCGAGAGCGCCTACGAGCAGTACTTC. Translation: CASSFSESAYEQYF.

In the case of this clonotype: Compared with germline, one end of the junction differs, possibly owing to a read error. This sequence joins TRBV11-1 and TRBJ1-1; D unresolved. The CDR3 spans 16 residues. Germline CDR1 is SGHAT and CDR2 is FQDESV (reference sequence). This CDR3 is CAGSLESGGGPTEAFF. CDR3 coding DNA: TGTGCCGGCAGCTTAGAGTCGGGCGGAGGCCCAACTGAAGCTTTCTTT.

A note on this clonotype: Without the conserved terminal phenylalanine or tryptophan, this CDR3 likely stems from a read error. This chain links TRBV5-6 with TRBJ2-1; 10 positions agree with TRBD2. The last part of the DNA fits TRBJ2-5 better; the J call may be wrong. The germline V gene encodes CDR1 SGHDT and CDR2 YYEEEE. The CDR3 totals 16 residues. CDR3 bases: TGTGCCAGCAGCTCCGGGACTAGCGACAACCAAGAGACCCAGTACCTC. Translating gives CASSSGTSDNQETQYL.

The rearrangement links TRBV4-1 to TRBJ2-4; D possibly matches TRBD1 or TRBD2 (5 bases each). This CDR3 is 16 amino acids long. CDR1 and CDR2 from the germline V gene are MGHRA and YSYEKL. The V end lost 1 base, the J end lost 0 bases, and 10 bases lay between the germline ends. The chain's CDR3 is CASSQARELAKNIQYF. Written as DNA, the CDR3 is TGCGCCAGCAGCCAAGCCAGGGAGCTAGCCAAAAACATTCAGTACTTC.